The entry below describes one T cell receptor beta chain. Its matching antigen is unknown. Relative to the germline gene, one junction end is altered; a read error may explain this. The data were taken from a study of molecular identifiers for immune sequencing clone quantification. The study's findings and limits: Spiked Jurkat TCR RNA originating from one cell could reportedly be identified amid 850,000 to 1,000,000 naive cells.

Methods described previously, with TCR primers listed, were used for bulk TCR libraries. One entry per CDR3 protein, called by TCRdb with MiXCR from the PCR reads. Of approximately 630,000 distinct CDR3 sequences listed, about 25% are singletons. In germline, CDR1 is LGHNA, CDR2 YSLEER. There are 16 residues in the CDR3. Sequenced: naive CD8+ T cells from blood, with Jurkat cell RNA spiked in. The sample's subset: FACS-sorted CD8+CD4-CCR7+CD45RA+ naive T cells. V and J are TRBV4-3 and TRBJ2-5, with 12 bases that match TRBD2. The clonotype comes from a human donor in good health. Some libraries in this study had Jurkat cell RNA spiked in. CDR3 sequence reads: CASSQRTSGAQEPQYF. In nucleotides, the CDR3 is TGCGCCAGCAGCCAGCGGACTAGCGGGGCTCAAGAGCCCCAGTACTTC.